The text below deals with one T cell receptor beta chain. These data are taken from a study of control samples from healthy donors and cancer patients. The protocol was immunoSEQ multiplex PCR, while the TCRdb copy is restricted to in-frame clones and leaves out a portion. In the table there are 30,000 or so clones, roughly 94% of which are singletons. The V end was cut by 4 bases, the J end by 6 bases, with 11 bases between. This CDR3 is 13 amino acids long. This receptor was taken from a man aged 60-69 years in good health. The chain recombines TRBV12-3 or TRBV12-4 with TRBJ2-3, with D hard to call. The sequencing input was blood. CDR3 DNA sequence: TGTGCCAGCAGTTCCGTAGGGTGGGATACGCAGTATTTT. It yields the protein CASSSVGWDTQYF.